These T cell receptor beta chains were read from a single sample in a study of cytomegalovirus exposure and HLA in healthy donors. The protocol was immunoSEQ multiplex PCR, while the TCRdb copy is restricted to in-frame clones and leaves out a portion. Of approximately 190,000 clones listed, roughly 80% were seen once; the top ten hold over 2%. The sequencing input was PBMCs. The receptors were sampled from a woman in her 30s in good health and CMV-seropositive. Each CDR3 is given with its conserved first and last residue. D genes are given only for firm matches. Clone size is stated in some rows and not others, as once, few, many or a class when expanded.

clone_size	v_call	d_call	cdr3_length	j_call	cdr3_nt	cdr3_aa
-	TRBV9	TRBD1	14	TRBJ1-1	TGTGCCAGCAGCGACAGGGGATTAAGCACTGAAGCTTTCTTT	CASSDRGLSTEAFF
-	TRBV7-2	-	15	TRBJ2-3	TGTGCCAGCAGCCCAGACAGCCTGGGCACAGATACGCAGTATTTT	CASSPDSLGTDTQYF
-	TRBV7-2	TRBD1	16	TRBJ1-3	TGTGCCAGCAGCTTGACAGGGGGCATGGTTGGAAACACCATATATTTT	CASSLTGGMVGNTIYF
-	TRBV5-1	-	13	TRBJ2-5	TGCGCCAGCAACTTAGGGGGAGAAGAGACCCAGTACTTC	CASNLGGEETQYF
-	TRBV5-6	-	15	TRBJ2-3	TGTGCCAGCAGCTTGTATGCGATTAGCACAGATACGCAGTATTTT	CASSLYAISTDTQYF
once	TRBV27	-	13	TRBJ2-7	TGTGCCACCTCGCCCCCAGGGTCCTACGAGCAGTACTTC	CATSPPGSYEQYF
few	TRBV11-1	TRBD1	15	TRBJ2-7	TGTGCCAGCAGCTTGGGGACAGGGGAAATCTACGAGCAGTACTTC	CASSLGTGEIYEQYF
-	TRBV7-9	-	15	TRBJ1-2	TGTGCCAGCAGCTCGGATAGGGGGAACAACGATGGCTACACCTTC	CASSSDRGNNDGYTF
-	TRBV5-1	-	13	TRBJ2-5	TGCGCCAGCAGCCTGACAGTACAAGAGACCCAGTACTTC	CASSLTVQETQYF
-	TRBV5-1	-	16	TRBJ2-5	TGCGCCAGCAGCCGTGGCGGACAAGGGGTCCAAGAGACCCAGTACTTC	CASSRGGQGVQETQYF
-	TRBV27	-	15	TRBJ1-4	TGTGCCAGCAGTGACATGGGGGCGGGTAATGAAAAACTGTTTTTT	CASSDMGAGNEKLFF
-	TRBV9	-	14	TRBJ2-7	TGTGCCAGCAGCGATAGCTGGAGTTCCTACGAGCAGTACTTC	CASSDSWSSYEQYF
-	TRBV7-2	TRBD1	14	TRBJ2-7	TGTGCCAGCAGCCAAGGGACAGGGAACTACGAGCAGTACTTC	CASSQGTGNYEQYF
-	TRBV5-1	-	15	TRBJ2-7	TGCGCCAGCAGCAATTCCATCGGAGACGGGGTCGAGCAGTACTTC	CASSNSIGDGVEQYF
-	TRBV4-2	-	16	TRBJ2-1	TGTGCCAGCAGCCAAGATAGGGTAGCGGCCGACAATGAGCAGTTCTTC	CASSQDRVAADNEQFF
-	TRBV6-1	TRBD1	15	TRBJ1-2	TGTGCCAGCTCTACGCACAGGGGTTCGGACTATGGCTACACCTTC	CASSTHRGSDYGYTF
once	TRBV6-5	-	12	TRBJ1-6	TGTGCCAGCAAGCTACAGGGTTCACCCCTCCACTTT	CASKLQGSPLHF
-	TRBV6-5	TRBD1	16	TRBJ2-2	TGTGCCAGCAGTTTGCCCTTACAGGGGAAGACCGGGGAGCTGTTTTTT	CASSLPLQGKTGELFF
-	TRBV7-9	TRBD2	14	TRBJ2-4	TGTGCCAGCACTGTGGGGGGGGAGTCGGGGCCTTGGTACTTC	CASTVGGESGPWYF
-	TRBV6-5	-	14	TRBJ1-1	TGTGCCAGCAGTTACTCGCTAGGGAGAACTGAAGCTTTCTTT	CASSYSLGRTEAFF
-	TRBV19	TRBD1	16	TRBJ2-4	TGTGCCAGCAGGCCTGCTGGAGGGACAGGGGGAAACATTCAGTACTTC	CASRPAGGTGGNIQYF
-	TRBV7-2	TRBD1	13	TRBJ2-2	TGTGCCAGCAGCCCACAGGGGGCCGGGGAGCTGTTTTTT	CASSPQGAGELFF
-	TRBV9	-	14	TRBJ2-3	TGTGCCAGCAGCGTCCAGTCAGACACAGATACGCAGTATTTT	CASSVQSDTDTQYF
-	TRBV7-2	-	13	TRBJ1-1	TGTGCCAGCACGCTAAGACAGAGAACTGAAGCTTTCTTT	CASTLRQRTEAFF
-	TRBV19	-	17	TRBJ1-1	TGTGCCAGTAGGAGGGACGACGGGCGGGGTTCGAACACTGAAGCTTTCTTT	CASRRDDGRGSNTEAFF
-	TRBV4-3	TRBD1	18	TRBJ2-7	TGCGCCAGCAGCCAAGGGCTTTACACCGGGACAGCCTCCTACGAGCAGTACTTC	CASSQGLYTGTASYEQYF
-	TRBV5-1	-	13	TRBJ2-5	TGCGCCAGCAGCCCCGCCCCCCAGGAGACCCAGTACTTC	CASSPAPQETQYF
-	TRBV6-5	-	13	TRBJ2-1	TGTGCCAGCAGTTACGACAGCTACAATGAGCAGTTCTTC	CASSYDSYNEQFF
-	TRBV2	-	12	TRBJ1-4	TGTGCCAGCAGTGCTGAAGCTGAAAAACTGTTTTTT	CASSAEAEKLFF
-	TRBV18	-	13	TRBJ1-6	TGTGCCAGCTTGGCAGACTTAAATTCACCCCTCCACTTT	CASLADLNSPLHF
-	TRBV2	-	14	TRBJ2-1	TGTGCCAGCAGTGAAGAGGCTGGACTCAATGAGCAGTTCTTC	CASSEEAGLNEQFF
few	TRBV7-2	-	17	TRBJ1-3	TGTGCCAGCAGCTTGGCGGGGGCAGGGCTCTCTGGAAACACCATATATTTT	CASSLAGAGLSGNTIYF
-	TRBV7-2	-	16	TRBJ2-2	TGTGCCAGCAGCTTGCAAGCGGGCCCGAACACCGGGGAGCTGTTTTTT	CASSLQAGPNTGELFF
-	TRBV7-7	-	13	TRBJ2-3	TGTGCCAGCAGCTTAACAGGCACAGATACGCAGTATTTT	CASSLTGTDTQYF
once	TRBV11-2	TRBD2	15	TRBJ2-2	TGTGCCAGCAGCCCCTCGGGGGGAAACACCGGGGAGCTGTTTTTT	CASSPSGGNTGELFF
-	TRBV19	TRBD1	17	TRBJ2-1	TGTGCCAGTAGTTCCCGGGGACAGCCCGATACCTACAATGAGCAGTTCTTC	CASSSRGQPDTYNEQFF
-	TRBV6-5	-	13	TRBJ2-7	TGTGCCAGCAGTTACCCGGGGACCTACGAGCAGTACTTC	CASSYPGTYEQYF
-	TRBV7-2	TRBD1	15	TRBJ1-1	TGTGCCAGCAGCTTTAGGGGACAGAGATCCACTGAAGCTTTCTTT	CASSFRGQRSTEAFF
-	TRBV11-3	-	15	TRBJ2-2	TGTGCCAGCAGCTTAGAGTCTTTCGGCACCGGGGAGCTGTTTTTT	CASSLESFGTGELFF
-	TRBV9	-	15	TRBJ1-4	TGTGCCAGCAGCGTAAGGGGGTCAACTAATGAAAAACTGTTTTTT	CASSVRGSTNEKLFF
-	TRBV30	TRBD2	15	TRBJ2-3	TGTGCCTGGAGTGTACTAGCGGGAGGCACAGATACGCAGTATTTT	CAWSVLAGGTDTQYF
-	TRBV6-1	-	15	TRBJ1-1	TGTGCCAGCAGTGAACCGGGGGGGGCGAGGACTGAAGCTTTCTTT	CASSEPGGARTEAFF
-	TRBV2	-	14	TRBJ1-1	TGTGCCAGCAGTGTATCAGGGCCGAACACTGAAGCTTTCTTT	CASSVSGPNTEAFF
-	TRBV5-4	-	14	TRBJ1-5	TGTGCCAGCAGCTTGGGGGGGGGCAATCAGCCCCAGCATTTT	CASSLGGGNQPQHF
once	TRBV11-1	-	13	TRBJ1-1	TGTGCCAGCAGCCGCAGGGAATCCACTGAAGCTTTCTTT	CASSRRESTEAFF